This T cell receptor beta chain was profiled in a study of T cell repertoires in cytomegalovirus infection. With respect to this clonotype: Its target is not known.

Each CDR3 protein is one row after TCRdb ran MiXCR on the reads. This sample has 40,000 to 60,000 distinct CDR3 sequences, with 20% to 25% found just once. Trimming took 6 bases from V and 15 from J, leaving 15 bases between them. The V gene's germline CDR1 is MNHNS and CDR2 SASEGT. This CDR3 has 11 residues. Study-wide points: Adding up the frequency of public TCR beta families identified people who carried CMV plus the relevant HLA. HLA-C-restricted CMV-specific TCR beta clonotypes prevailed in the ex vivo response.

This TCR came from a human donor in good health (CMV status not recorded). Some clones in this sample may be carry-over from other donors' samples. The material sequenced was CD8+ T cells from cultured PBMCs, taken from culture after CMV antigen stimulation. This chain links TRBV6-1 with TRBJ2-1, with a tentative D call TRBD2 (6 bases). The CDR3: CASRHGGARFF. CDR3 sequence (DNA): TGTGCCAGCAGGCATGGCGGGGCGAGGTTCTTC.